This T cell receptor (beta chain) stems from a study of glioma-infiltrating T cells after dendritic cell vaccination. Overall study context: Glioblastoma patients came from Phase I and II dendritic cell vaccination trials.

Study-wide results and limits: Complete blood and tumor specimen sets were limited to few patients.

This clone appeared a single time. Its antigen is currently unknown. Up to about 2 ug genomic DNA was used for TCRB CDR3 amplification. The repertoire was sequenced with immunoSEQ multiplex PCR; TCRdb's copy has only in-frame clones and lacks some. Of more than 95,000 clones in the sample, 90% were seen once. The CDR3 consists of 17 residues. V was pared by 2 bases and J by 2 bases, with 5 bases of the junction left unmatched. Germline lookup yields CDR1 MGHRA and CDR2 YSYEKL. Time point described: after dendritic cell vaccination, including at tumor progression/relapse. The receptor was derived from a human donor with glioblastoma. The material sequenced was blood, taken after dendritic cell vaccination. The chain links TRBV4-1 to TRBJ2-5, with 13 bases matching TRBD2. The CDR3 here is CASSQYLGLAGQETQYF. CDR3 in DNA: TGCGCCAGCAGCCAATATTTGGGACTAGCGGGGCAAGAGACCCAGTACTTC.